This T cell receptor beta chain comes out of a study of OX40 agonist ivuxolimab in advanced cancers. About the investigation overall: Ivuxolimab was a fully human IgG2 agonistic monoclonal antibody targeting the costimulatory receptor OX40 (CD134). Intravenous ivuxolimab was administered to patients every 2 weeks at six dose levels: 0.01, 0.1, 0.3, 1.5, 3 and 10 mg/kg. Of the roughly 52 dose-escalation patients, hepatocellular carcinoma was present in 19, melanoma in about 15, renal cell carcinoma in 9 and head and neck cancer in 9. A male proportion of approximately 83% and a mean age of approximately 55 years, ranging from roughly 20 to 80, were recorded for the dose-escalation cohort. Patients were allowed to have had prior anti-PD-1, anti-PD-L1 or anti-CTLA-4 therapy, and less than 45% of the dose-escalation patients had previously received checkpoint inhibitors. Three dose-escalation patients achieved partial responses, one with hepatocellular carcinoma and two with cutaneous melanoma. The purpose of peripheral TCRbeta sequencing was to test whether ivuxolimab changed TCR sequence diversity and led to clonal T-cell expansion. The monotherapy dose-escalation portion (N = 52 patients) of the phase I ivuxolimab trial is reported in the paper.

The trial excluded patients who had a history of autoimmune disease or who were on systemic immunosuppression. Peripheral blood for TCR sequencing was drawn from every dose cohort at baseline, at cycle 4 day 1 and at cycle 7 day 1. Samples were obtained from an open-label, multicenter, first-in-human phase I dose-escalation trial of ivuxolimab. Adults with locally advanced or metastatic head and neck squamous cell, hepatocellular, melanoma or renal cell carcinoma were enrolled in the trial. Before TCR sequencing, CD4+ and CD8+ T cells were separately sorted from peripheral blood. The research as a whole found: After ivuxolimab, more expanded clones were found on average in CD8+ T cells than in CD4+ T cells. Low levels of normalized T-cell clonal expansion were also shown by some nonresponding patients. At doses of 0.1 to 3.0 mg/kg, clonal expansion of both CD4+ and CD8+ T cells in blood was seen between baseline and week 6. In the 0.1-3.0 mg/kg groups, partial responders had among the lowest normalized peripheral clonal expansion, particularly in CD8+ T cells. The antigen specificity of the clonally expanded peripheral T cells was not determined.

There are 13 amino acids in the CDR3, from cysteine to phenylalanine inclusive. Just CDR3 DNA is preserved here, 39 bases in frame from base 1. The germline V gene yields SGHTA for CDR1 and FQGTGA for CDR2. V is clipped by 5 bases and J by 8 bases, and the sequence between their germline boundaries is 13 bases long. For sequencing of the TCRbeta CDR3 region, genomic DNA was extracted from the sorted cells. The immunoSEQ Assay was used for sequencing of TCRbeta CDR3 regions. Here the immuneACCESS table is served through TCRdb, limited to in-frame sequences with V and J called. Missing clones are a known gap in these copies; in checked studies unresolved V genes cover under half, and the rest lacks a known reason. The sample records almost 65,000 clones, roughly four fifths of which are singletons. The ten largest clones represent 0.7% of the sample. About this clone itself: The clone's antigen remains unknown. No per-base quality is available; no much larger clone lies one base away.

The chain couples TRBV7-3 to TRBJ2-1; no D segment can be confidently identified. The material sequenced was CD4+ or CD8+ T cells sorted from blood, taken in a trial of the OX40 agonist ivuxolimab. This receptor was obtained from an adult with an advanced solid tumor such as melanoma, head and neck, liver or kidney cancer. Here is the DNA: TGTGCCAGCAGCCCTGTAGCTCAAGATGAGCAGTTCTTC. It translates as CASSPVAQDEQFF.